This T cell receptor (beta chain) was captured in a study of control samples from healthy donors and cancer patients. CDR1 and CDR2 from the germline V gene are SGHRS and YFSETQ. There are 16 residues in the CDR3. With 0 bases removed from V and 1 base from J, the gap between germline ends came to 13 bases. Sequencing was performed with immunoSEQ multiplex PCR; in TCRdb, only in-frame clones are kept and a portion is missing. This repertoire shows 130,000 to 150,000 clones, 80% to 95% found once; its top ten account for around 5.4%. Sequencing used blood. The J gene is TRBJ1-1, the V gene TRBV5-1; D is possibly TRBD1 (5 bases). This TCR was recovered from a man aged 18 to 30 in good health. The CDR3 coding sequence is TGCGCCAGCAGCTTGGGGGGCAGAAGTCAGAACACTGAAGCTTTCTTT. This encodes CASSLGGRSQNTEAFF. The variable domain in full, completed from reference TRBV5-1 and TRBJ1-1, reads KAGVTQTPRYLIKTRGQQVTLSCSPISGHRSVSWYQQTPGQGLQFLFEYFSETQRNKGNFPGRFSGRQFSNSRSEMNVSTLELGDSALYLCASSLGGRSQNTEAFFGQGTRLTVV.